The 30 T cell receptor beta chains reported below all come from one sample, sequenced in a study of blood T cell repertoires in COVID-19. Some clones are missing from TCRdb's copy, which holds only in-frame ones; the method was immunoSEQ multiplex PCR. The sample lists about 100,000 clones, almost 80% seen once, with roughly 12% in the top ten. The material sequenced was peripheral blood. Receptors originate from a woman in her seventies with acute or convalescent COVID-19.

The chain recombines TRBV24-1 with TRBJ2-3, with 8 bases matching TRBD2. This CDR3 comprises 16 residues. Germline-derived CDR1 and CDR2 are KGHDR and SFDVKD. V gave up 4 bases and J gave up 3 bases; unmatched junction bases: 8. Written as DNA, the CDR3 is TGTGCCACCAGTGACTCGCGGGGGGATATAACAGATACGCAGTATTTT. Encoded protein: CATSDSRGDITDTQYF.

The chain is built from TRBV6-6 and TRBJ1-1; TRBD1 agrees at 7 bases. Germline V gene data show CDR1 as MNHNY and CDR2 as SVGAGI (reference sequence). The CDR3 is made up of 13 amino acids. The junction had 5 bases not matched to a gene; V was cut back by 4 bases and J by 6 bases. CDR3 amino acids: CASSWDSGAEAFF. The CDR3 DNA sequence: TGTGCCAGCAGTTGGGACAGTGGGGCTGAAGCTTTCTTT.

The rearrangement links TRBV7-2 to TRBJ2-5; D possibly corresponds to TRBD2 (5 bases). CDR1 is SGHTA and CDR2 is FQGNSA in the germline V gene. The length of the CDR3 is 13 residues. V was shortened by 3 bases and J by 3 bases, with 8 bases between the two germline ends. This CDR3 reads CASSFGNKETQYF. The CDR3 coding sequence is TGTGCCAGCAGCTTCGGGAATAAAGAGACCCAGTACTTC.

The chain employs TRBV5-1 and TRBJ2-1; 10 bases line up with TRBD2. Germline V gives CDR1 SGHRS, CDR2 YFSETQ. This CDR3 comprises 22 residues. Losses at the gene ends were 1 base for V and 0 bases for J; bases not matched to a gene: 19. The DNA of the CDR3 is TGCGCCAGCAGCTTGTCATCGTCAAGCGGGGGGGAAAGGAGAAGCTCCTACAATGAGCAGTTCTTC. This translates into CASSLSSSSGGERRSSYNEQFF.

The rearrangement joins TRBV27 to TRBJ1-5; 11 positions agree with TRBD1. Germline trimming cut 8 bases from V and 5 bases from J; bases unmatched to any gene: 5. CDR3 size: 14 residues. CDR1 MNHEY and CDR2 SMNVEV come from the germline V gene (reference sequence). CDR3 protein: CASRTGGRDQPQHF. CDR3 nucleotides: TGTGCCAGCCGGACAGGGGGCAGGGATCAGCCCCAGCATTTT.

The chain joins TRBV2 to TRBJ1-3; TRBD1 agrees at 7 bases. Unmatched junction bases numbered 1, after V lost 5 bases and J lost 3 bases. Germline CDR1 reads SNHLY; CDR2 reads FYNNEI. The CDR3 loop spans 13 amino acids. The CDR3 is CASSWDSGNTIYF. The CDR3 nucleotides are TGTGCCAGCAGTTGGGACAGTGGAAACACCATATATTTT.

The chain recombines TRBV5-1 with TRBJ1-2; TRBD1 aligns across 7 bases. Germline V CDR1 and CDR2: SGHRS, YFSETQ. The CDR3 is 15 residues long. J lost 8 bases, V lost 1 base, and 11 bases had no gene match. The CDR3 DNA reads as TGCGCCAGCAGCTTGTCGAGACAGGGTTGGAACGGCTACACCTTC. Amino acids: CASSLSRQGWNGYTF.

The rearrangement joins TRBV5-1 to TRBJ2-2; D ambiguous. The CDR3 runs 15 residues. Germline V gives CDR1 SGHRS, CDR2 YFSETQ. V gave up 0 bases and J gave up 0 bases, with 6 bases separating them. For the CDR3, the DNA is TGCGCCAGCAGCTTGGACGGTCCGAACACCGGGGAGCTGTTTTTT. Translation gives CASSLDGPNTGELFF.

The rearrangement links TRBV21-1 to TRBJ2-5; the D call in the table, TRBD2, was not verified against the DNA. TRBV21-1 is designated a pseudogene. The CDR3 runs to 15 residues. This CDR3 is CASSRLARLQETQYF. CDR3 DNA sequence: TGTGCCAGCTCACGACTCGCGAGGCTCCAAGAGACCCAGTACTTC.

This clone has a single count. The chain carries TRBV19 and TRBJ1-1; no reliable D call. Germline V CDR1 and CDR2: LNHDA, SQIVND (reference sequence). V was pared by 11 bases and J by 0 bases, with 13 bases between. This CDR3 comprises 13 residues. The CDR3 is CAARHRMNTEAFF. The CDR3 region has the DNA TGTGCCGCCCGACACCGAATGAACACTGAAGCTTTCTTT.

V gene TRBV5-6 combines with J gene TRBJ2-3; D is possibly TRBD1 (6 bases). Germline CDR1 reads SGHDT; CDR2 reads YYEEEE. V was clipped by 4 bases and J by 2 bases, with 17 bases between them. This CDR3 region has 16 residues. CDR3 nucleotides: TGTGCCAGCAGCGCCGGACAGTTACTACTCACAGATACGCAGTATTTT. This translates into CASSAGQLLLTDTQYF.

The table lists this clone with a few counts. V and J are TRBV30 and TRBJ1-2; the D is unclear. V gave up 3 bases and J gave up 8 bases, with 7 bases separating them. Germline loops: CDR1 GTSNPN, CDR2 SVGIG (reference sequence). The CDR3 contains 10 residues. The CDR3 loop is CAWRMGGYTF. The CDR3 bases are TGTGCCTGGAGAATGGGCGGCTACACCTTC.

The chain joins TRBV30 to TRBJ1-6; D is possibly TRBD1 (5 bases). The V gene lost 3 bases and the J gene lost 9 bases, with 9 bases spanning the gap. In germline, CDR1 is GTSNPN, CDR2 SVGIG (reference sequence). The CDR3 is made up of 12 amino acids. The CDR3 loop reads CAWRGQGSPLHF. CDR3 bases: TGTGCCTGGAGGGGGCAGGGTTCACCCCTCCACTTT.

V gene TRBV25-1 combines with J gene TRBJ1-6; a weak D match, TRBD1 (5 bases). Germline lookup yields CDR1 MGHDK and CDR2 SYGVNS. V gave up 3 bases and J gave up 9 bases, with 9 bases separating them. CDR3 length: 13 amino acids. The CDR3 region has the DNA TGTGCCAGCAGTGAGCAGGGAACTTCACCCCTCCACTTT. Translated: CASSEQGTSPLHF.

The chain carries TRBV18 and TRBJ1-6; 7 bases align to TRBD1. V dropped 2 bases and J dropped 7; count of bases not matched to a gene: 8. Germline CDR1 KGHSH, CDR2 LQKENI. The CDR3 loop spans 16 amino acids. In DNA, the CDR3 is TGTGCCAGCTCACCAACCAAGGCAGGGGGGAATTCACCCCTCCACTTT. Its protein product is CASSPTKAGGNSPLHF.

The CDR3 bases are TGTGCCAGCAGCTTTGGGGCAGGGCCCTACGAGCAGTACGTC. Translation gives CASSFGAGPYEQYV. This chain connects TRBV5-6 to TRBJ2-7; D perhaps matches TRBD1 (5 bases). The V gene lost 2 bases and the J gene lost 2 bases, with 11 bases spanning the gap. In germline, CDR1 is SGHDT, CDR2 YYEEEE. CDR3 length: 14 residues.

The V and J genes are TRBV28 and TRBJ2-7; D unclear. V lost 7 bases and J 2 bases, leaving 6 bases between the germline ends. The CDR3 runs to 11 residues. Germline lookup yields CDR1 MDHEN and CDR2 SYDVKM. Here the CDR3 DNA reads TGTGCCAGCAACACCGCCTACGAGCAGTACTTC. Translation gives CASNTAYEQYF.

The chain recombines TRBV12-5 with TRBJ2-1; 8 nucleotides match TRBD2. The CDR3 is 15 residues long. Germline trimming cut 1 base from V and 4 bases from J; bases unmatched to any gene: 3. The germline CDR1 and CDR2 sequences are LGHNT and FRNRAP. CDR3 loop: CASGLEVAGYNEQFF. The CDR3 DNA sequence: TGTGCTAGTGGTTTGGAGGTAGCGGGGTACAATGAGCAGTTCTTC.

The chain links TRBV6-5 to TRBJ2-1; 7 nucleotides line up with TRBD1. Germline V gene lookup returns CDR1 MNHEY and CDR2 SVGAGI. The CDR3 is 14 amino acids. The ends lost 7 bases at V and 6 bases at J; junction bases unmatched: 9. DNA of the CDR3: TGTGCCAGCACAAACTTAGGGACAGTCAATGAGCAGTTCTTC. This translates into CASTNLGTVNEQFF.

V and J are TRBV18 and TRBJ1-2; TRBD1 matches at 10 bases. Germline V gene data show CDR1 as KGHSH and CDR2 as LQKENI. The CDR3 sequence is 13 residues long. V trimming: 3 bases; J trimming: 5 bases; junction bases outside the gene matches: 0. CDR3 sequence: CASSPGQGYGYTF. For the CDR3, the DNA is TGTGCCAGCTCACCGGGACAGGGGTATGGCTACACCTTC.

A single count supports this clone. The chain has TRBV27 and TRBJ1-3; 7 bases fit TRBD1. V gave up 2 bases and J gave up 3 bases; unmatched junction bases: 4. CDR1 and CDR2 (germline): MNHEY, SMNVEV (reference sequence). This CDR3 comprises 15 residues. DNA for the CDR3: TGTGCCAGCAGTTTAGGCAGGGGGTTTGGAAACACCATATATTTT. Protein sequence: CASSLGRGFGNTIYF.

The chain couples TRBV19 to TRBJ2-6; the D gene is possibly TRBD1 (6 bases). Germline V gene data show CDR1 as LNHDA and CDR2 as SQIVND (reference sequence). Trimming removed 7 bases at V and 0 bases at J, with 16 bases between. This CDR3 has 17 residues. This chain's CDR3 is CASTKSTGFSGANVLTF. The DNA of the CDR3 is TGTGCCAGTACAAAAAGTACAGGGTTCTCTGGGGCCAACGTCCTGACTTTC.

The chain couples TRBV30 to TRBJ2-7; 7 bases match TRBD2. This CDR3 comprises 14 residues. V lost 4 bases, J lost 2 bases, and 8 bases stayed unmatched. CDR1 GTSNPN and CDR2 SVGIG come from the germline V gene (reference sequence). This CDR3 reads CAWKGREWAYEQYV. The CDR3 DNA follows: TGTGCCTGGAAGGGGAGGGAGTGGGCCTACGAGCAGTACGTC.

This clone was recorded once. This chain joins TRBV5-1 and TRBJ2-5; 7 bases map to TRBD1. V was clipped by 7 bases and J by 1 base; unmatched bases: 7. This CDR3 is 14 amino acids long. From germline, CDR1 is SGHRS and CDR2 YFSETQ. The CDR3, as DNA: TGCGCCAGCGCGACAGGGCTGGTCCAAGAGACCCAGTACTTC. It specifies CASATGLVQETQYF.

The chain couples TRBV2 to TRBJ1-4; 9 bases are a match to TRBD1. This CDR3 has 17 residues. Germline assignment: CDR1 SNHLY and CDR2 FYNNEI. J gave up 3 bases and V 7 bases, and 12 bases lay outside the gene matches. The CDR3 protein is CASTGMEGQGPNEKLFF. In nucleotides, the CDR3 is TGTGCCAGCACTGGAATGGAGGGACAGGGTCCTAATGAAAAACTGTTTTTT.

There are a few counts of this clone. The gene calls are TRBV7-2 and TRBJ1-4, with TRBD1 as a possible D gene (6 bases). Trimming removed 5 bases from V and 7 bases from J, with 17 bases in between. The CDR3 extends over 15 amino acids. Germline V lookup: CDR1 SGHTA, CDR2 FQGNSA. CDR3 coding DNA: TGTGCCAGCAGCCCCTCGGGGGGCCAGGGTGAAAAACTGTTTTTT. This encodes CASSPSGGQGEKLFF.

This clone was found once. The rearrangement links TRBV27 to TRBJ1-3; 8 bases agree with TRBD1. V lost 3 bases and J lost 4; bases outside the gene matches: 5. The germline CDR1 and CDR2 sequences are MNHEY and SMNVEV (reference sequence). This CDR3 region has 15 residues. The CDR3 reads CASSFRGQAGNTIYF. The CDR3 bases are TGTGCCAGCAGTTTTCGGGGACAGGCCGGAAACACCATATATTTT.

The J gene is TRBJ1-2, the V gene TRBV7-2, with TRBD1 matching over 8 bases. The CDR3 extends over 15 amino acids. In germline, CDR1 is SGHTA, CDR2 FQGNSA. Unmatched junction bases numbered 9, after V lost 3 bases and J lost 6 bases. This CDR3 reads CASSFDNSGGHGYTF. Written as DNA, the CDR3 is TGTGCCAGCAGCTTCGATAATTCAGGGGGCCATGGCTACACCTTC.

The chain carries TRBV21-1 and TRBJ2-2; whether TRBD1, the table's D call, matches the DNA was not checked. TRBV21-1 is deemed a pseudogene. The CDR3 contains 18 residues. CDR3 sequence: CASSITRGQVANTGELFF. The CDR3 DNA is TGTGCCAGCAGCATAACAAGGGGACAGGTCGCGAACACCGGGGAGCTGTTTTTT.

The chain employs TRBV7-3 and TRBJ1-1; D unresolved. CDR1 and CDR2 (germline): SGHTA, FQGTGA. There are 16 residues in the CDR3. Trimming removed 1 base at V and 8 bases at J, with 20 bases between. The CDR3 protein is CASSLIANLSPLEAFF. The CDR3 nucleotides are TGTGCCAGCAGCTTAATTGCGAATCTCTCTCCCTTAGAAGCTTTCTTT.